Included here is one TCR beta chain sequence, with context. This record belongs to a study of blood T cell repertoires in COVID-19. Study as a whole: Italy, Spain and the United States were the sources of the convalescent and acute COVID-19 samples.

There are 12 residues in the CDR3. Trimming stripped 3 bases from V and 6 bases from J, with 11 bases between. Germline V lookup: CDR1 GTSNPN, CDR2 SVGIG (reference sequence). Original methodology: The authors estimated nucleated cell counts from reference gene primer amplification. Data came from immunoSEQ multiplex PCR; TCRdb stores just in-frame clones and leaves some out. Clone size and V and J calls were adopted from that table, with D and trimming inferred from the DNA. The sample has just over 70,000 clones, 75% to 85% seen once. This receptor was identified in a man in his 70s who had recovered from COVID-19. Source material: peripheral blood. The genes are TRBV30 and TRBJ1-1; D is undetermined. Here the CDR3 DNA reads TGTGCCTGGAGGACTCTGACTGCTGAAGCTTTCTTT. Amino acid sequence: CAWRTLTAEAFF.